The rows below give T cell receptor beta chains drawn from one sample of a study of T cells in Graves' hyperthyroidism and ophthalmopathy. TCRdb analysed the multiplex PCR reads with MiXCR anew, one entry per CDR3 protein. This table holds some 460,000 distinct CDR3 sequences, 15% to 19% found once. Sequencing was performed on blood. These receptors came from a woman aged 18-29 years with Graves' hyperthyroidism. Each CDR3 is given with its conserved first and last residue. The D gene is left open where the match is weak. Clone sizes are given selectively: once, few, many, or a class where the clone is expanded.

>TRBJ2-3|-|TRBD2|TRBV25-1
TGTGCCTCGTCTCCTAGCGGGAGTTTTACGCAGTATTTT
CASSPSGSFTQYF
>TRBJ2-5|many|-|TRBV12-5
TGTGCTAGTAAACTGAACCAAGAGACCCAGTACTTC
CASKLNQETQYF
>TRBJ1-1|-|-|TRBV11-2
TGTGCCAGCAGCTTATCTGGGGGCGCTGAAGCTTTCTTT
CASSLSGGAEAFF
>TRBJ2-3|many|TRBD2|TRBV7-9
TGTGCCAGCAGCTTAGACGGACTAGCGGGGAGACGGAATACGCAGTATTTT
CASSLDGLAGRRNTQYF
>TRBJ2-5|many|-|TRBV10-3
TGTGCCATCAGTGAGCTTAGGCTACAAGAGACCCAGTACTTC
CAISELRLQETQYF
>TRBJ1-2|many|TRBD1|TRBV5-1
TGCGCCAGCAGACACCCCTACAGGGGGACCTACTATGGCTACACCTTC
CASRHPYRGTYYGYTF
>TRBJ1-5|many|TRBD1|TRBV6-1
TGTGCCAGCAGTGAGGGAGACAGGGAAGGACCCCAGCATTTT
CASSEGDREGPQHF
>TRBJ2-3|many|-|TRBV3-1
TGTGCCAGCAGCCAATTACTAGCAGCTAGCACAGATACGCAGTATTTT
CASSQLLAASTDTQYF
>TRBJ2-7|few|-|TRBV29-1
TGCAGCGTCCAAGGGGGGGACCCCTACGAGCAGTACTTC
CSVQGGDPYEQYF
>TRBJ1-6|few|-|TRBV14
TGTGCCAGCAGCCAAGATCGTCCGCCCCTCCACTTT
CASSQDRPPLHF
>TRBJ2-5|many|TRBD2|TRBV12-3/TRBV12-4
TGTGCCAGCAGTTTAATGAGCGGGGCCGGGAAGACCCAGTACTTC
CASSLMSGAGKTQYF
>TRBJ1-2|many|-|TRBV12-3/TRBV12-4
TGTGCCAGCAGTTCCCCCGATACGGCTGGCTACACCTTC
CASSSPDTAGYTF
>TRBJ1-2|many|TRBD1|TRBV30
TGTGCCTGGAGCCTCAGGGGGAACTATGGCTACACCTTC
CAWSLRGNYGYTF
>TRBJ1-1|many|TRBD1|TRBV6-5
TGTGCCAGCAGTTATCTCAGGGGGCCTGAAGCTTTCTTT
CASSYLRGPEAFF
>TRBJ2-6|-|TRBD1|TRBV6-1
TGTGCCAGCAGCGAGGACAGGGGACTGGGGGCCAACGTCCTGACTTTC
CASSEDRGLGANVLTF
>TRBJ2-3|many|-|TRBV7-2
TGTGCCAGCAGCCATGGGGGCGGAGGGAACACAGATACGCAGTATTTT
CASSHGGGGNTDTQYF
>TRBJ2-5|many|TRBD2|TRBV2
TGTGCCAGCAAGGCCGGACTAGCGGACCAAGAGACCCAGTACTTC
CASKAGLADQETQYF
>TRBJ2-7|many|-|TRBV20-1
TGCAGTGCTAGATCCCAGGGACACTACTACGAGCAGTACTTC
CSARSQGHYYEQYF
>TRBJ2-2|many|-|TRBV7-3
TGTGCCAGCGAGCTTAGGGGGTCCGGGGAGCTGTTTTTT
CASELRGSGELFF
>TRBJ2-7|-|-|TRBV7-9
TGTGCCAGCAGCTTACAGGATTTCTCCTACGAGCAGTACTTC
CASSLQDFSYEQYF
>TRBJ1-5|many|-|TRBV5-1
TGCGCCAGCAGCTTGGAAGGGTTAGTCAATCAGCCCCAGCATTTT
CASSLEGLVNQPQHF
>TRBJ1-6|-|-|TRBV18
TGTGCCAGCTCACCACTCCAGGGGCTAAGCTCCTATAATTCACCCCTCCACTTT
CASSPLQGLSSYNSPLHF
>TRBJ2-7|many|-|TRBV6-1
TGTGCCAGCAGTGAATGGGGCGACTACGAGCAGTACTTC
CASSEWGDYEQYF
>TRBJ2-1|many|TRBD1|TRBV20-1
TGCAGTGCTCGAGGACAGGGAGGCGCCTACAATGAGCAGTTCTTC
CSARGQGGAYNEQFF
>TRBJ1-1|many|TRBD1|TRBV2
TGTGCCAGCAGGATACAGGGGAAGGATACTGAAGCTTTCTTT
CASRIQGKDTEAFF
>TRBJ2-1|many|-|TRBV27
TGTGCCAGCAGTTTATCGGGGTTAGCCCCCCATGAGCAGTTCTTC
CASSLSGLAPHEQFF
>TRBJ2-2|many|-|TRBV10-3
TGTGCCATCCAGGGTGGGACGAACACCGGGGAGCTGTTTTTT
CAIQGGTNTGELFF
>TRBJ2-5|few|TRBD2|TRBV28
TGTGCCAGCAGTTCAGGACTAGCCTATGAGACCCAGTACTTC
CASSSGLAYETQYF
>TRBJ2-1|many|-|TRBV5-8
TGTGCCAGGGGGCGGGTAGATGAGCAGTTCTTC
CARGRVDEQFF
>TRBJ2-7|-|-|TRBV4-2
TGTGCCAGCAGCCCGTCCGTCCTAGCGACGACCTACGAGCAGTACTTC
CASSPSVLATTYEQYF
>TRBJ2-3|-|TRBD2|TRBV3-1
TGTGCCAGCAGCCCTACGGCCAGCGGGGGGGCCGAAGACAAGCAGTATTTT
CASSPTASGGAEDKQYF
>TRBJ2-3|many|-|TRBV9
TGTGCCAGCAGCTCGAACTCCCTAGCTTCGGTGGATACGCAGTATTTT
CASSSNSLASVDTQYF
>TRBJ2-7|many|-|TRBV20-1
TGCAGTGCACTTCCCGGGACTCCCTACGAGCAGTACTTC
CSALPGTPYEQYF
>TRBJ2-7|many|TRBD1|TRBV2
TGTGCCAGCAGTGAGACAGGGGGCGAGCAGTACTTC
CASSETGGEQYF
>TRBJ1-2|few|TRBD1|TRBV4-1
TGCGCCAGCAGCCCCGGAGGGGGCCCCGAAACCTACACCTTC
CASSPGGGPETYTF
>TRBJ2-3|many|-|TRBV18
TGTGCCAGCTCATCGGGGTTCACAGATACGCAGTATTTT
CASSSGFTDTQYF
>TRBJ1-5|many|-|TRBV30
TGTGCCTGGGACAGGCACAATCAGCCCCAGCATTTT
CAWDRHNQPQHF